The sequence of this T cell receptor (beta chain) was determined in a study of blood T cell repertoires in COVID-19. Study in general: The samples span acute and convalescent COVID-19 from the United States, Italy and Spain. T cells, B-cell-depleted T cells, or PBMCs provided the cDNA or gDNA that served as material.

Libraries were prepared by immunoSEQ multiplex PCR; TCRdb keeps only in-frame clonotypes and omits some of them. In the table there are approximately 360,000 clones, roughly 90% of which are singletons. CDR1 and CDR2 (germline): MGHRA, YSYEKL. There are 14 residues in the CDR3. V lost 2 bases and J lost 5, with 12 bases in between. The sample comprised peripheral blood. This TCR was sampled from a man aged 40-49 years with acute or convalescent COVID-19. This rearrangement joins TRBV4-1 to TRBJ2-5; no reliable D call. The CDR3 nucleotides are TGCGCCAGCAGCCAACGCGGCGGAAAGGAGACCCAGTACTTC. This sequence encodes CASSQRGGKETQYF.